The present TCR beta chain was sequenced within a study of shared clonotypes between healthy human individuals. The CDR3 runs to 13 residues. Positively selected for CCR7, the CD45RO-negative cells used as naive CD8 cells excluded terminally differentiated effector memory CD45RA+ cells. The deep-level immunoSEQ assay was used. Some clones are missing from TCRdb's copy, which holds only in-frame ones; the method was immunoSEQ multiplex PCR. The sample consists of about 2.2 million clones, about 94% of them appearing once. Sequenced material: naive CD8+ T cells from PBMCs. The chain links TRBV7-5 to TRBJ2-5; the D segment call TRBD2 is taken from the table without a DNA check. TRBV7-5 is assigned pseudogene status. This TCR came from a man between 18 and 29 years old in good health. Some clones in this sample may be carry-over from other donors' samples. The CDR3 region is CARSGRGGETQYF. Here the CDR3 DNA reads TGTGCCAGAAGCGGGAGGGGGGGAGAGACCCAGTACTTC.